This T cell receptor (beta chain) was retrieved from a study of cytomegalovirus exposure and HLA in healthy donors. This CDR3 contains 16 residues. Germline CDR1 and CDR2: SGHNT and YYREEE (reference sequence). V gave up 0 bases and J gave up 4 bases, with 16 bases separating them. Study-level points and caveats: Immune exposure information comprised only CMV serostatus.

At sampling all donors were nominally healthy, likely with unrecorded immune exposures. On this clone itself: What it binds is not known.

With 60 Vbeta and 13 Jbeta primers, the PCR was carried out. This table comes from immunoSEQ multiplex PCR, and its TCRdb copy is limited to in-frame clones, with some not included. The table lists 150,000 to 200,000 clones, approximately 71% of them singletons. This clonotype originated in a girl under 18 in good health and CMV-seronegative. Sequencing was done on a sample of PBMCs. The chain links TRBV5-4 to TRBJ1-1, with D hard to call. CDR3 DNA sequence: TGTGCCAGCAGCTTGGAGGCGTGGCGGGGTGCCACTGAAGCTTTCTTT. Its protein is CASSLEAWRGATEAFF.